The T cell receptor (beta chain) under discussion was sequenced for a study of blood T cell repertoires in COVID-19. Study as a whole: COVID-19 samples from acute and convalescent phases originated in the United States, Italy and Spain.

Sequencing used immunoSEQ multiplex PCR; TCRdb keeps in-frame clones, though not all of them. The sample has about 320,000 clones, nearly 90% seen once. The TCR originated in a woman in her twenties or thirties who had recovered from COVID-19. Sequencing was done on a sample of PBMCs or T cells enriched from blood (not recorded which).

CDR3 residues: CASSFPSGGSQETQYF. The CDR3 DNA follows: TGTGCCAGCAGCTTCCCTAGCGGGGGGAGCCAAGAGACCCAGTACTTC. The chain links TRBV7-2 to TRBJ2-5, with 11 nucleotides matching TRBD2. The V segment lost 3 bases and the J segment 1 base; nucleotides outside the gene matches: 4. CDR3 length equals 16 residues. Germline V CDR1 and CDR2: SGHTA, FQGNSA. Full variable domain (outside the CDR3, taken from reference TRBV7-2 and TRBJ2-5): GAGVSQSPSNKVTEKGKDVELRCDPISGHTALYWYRQSLGQGLEFLIYFQGNSAPDKSGLPSDRFSAERTGGSVSTLTIQRTQQEDSAVYLCASSFPSGGSQETQYFGPGTRLLVL.